Below, 11 T cell receptor beta chains from the same sample are listed, as sequenced in a study of blood T cell repertoires in COVID-19. Using immunoSEQ multiplex PCR, the repertoire was profiled, and TCRdb retains in-frame clones only, with some absent. Here the sample spans 200,000 to 250,000 clones, approximately 90% being singletons. The sample comprised PBMCs or T cells enriched from blood (not recorded which). These receptors were obtained from a woman aged 25 to 39 who had recovered from COVID-19.

This chain joins TRBV7-2 and TRBJ2-1, with 16 nucleotides matching TRBD2. V shed 5 bases and J 2 bases; nucleotides not matched to a gene: 9. Germline CDR1 reads SGHTA; CDR2 reads FQGNSA. The CDR3 spans 19 residues. As DNA, the CDR3 is TGTGCCAGCAGCCTGTTCGGGACTAGCGGGGGGGCCCCCTACAATGAGCAGTTCTTC. Translation: CASSLFGTSGGAPYNEQFF. The whole variable domain, filled in from reference TRBV7-2 and TRBJ2-1, reads GAGVSQSPSNKVTEKGKDVELRCDPISGHTALYWYRQSLGQGLEFLIYFQGNSAPDKSGLPSDRFSAERTGGSVSTLTIQRTQQEDSAVYLCASSLFGTSGGAPYNEQFFGPGTRLTVL.

The chain employs TRBV7-3 and TRBJ2-1; the D gene is possibly TRBD1 (5 bases). Germline lookup yields CDR1 SGHTA and CDR2 FQGTGA. The CDR3 sequence is 14 residues long. V dropped 1 base and J dropped 8 bases, with 12 bases sitting between them. This CDR3 is CASSLSQGRDEQFF. The CDR3 DNA is TGTGCCAGCAGCTTAAGCCAGGGAAGGGATGAGCAGTTCTTC.

The chain employs TRBV24-1 and TRBJ2-3; D remains unclear. The V and J ends lost 4 bases and 6 bases respectively, with 7 bases between them. There are 12 residues in the CDR3. In germline, CDR1 is KGHDR, CDR2 SFDVKD. CDR3 DNA sequence: TGTGCCACCAGTGACCCCTCGGATACGCAGTATTTT. Protein product: CATSDPSDTQYF.

The rearrangement links TRBV5-1 to TRBJ2-7; TRBD1 might be the D (6 bases). The CDR3 is 14 residues long. CDR1 and CDR2 (germline): SGHRS, YFSETQ. V was shortened by 4 bases and J by 6 bases, with 17 bases between the two germline ends. CDR3 nucleotide sequence: TGCGCCAGCAGCGGATCCGGGACAACTGCCGAGCAGTACTTC. It specifies CASSGSGTTAEQYF. Full variable domain (outside the CDR3, taken from reference TRBV5-1 and TRBJ2-7): KAGVTQTPRYLIKTRGQQVTLSCSPISGHRSVSWYQQTPGQGLQFLFEYFSETQRNKGNFPGRFSGRQFSNSRSEMNVSTLELGDSALYLCASSGSGTTAEQYFGPGTRLTVT.

This chain connects TRBV4-3 to TRBJ2-2, with TRBD2 matching over 11 bases. This CDR3 has 17 amino acids. J gave up 4 bases and V 2 bases, and 6 bases lay outside the gene matches. Germline CDR1 and CDR2: LGHNA and YSLEER. CDR3: CASSQSSGGPGTGELFF. The CDR3 DNA sequence: TGCGCCAGCAGCCAATCTAGCGGGGGGCCTGGCACCGGGGAGCTGTTTTTT.

The V call is TRBV19, the J call TRBJ1-1; 10 bases map to TRBD1. Per the germline V gene, CDR1 is LNHDA and CDR2 is SQIVND (reference sequence). V shed 8 bases, J shed 1 base, and the junction held 7 bases outside the gene matches. This CDR3 comprises 15 residues. Written as DNA, the CDR3 is TGTGCCAGTGACGAACGGGACAGGGGGAACACTGAAGCTTTCTTT. Its protein product is CASDERDRGNTEAFF.

The gene calls are TRBV7-9 and TRBJ2-7; weak D call: TRBD2 (6 bases). The V end lost 5 bases, the J end lost 4 bases, and 9 bases lay between the germline ends. From germline, CDR1 is SEHNR and CDR2 FQNEAQ (reference sequence). The length of the CDR3 is 12 residues. The CDR3 loop reads CASSRDLYEQYF. DNA of the CDR3: TGTGCCAGCAGCCGGGACTTGTACGAGCAGTACTTC.

The count of this clone is one. V usage is TRBV6-5 and J usage is TRBJ1-5; perhaps TRBD1 as D (5 bases). The V gene's germline CDR1 is MNHEY and CDR2 SVGAGI. Between the trimmed V and J ends, which lost 6 bases and 2 bases, there was a span of 14 bases. This CDR3 contains 15 residues. The CDR3 region is CASRISRGGNQPQHF. In DNA, the CDR3 is TGTGCCAGCAGGATCTCTAGGGGTGGCAATCAGCCCCAGCATTTT.

The chain is built from TRBV4-1 and TRBJ2-3, with TRBD2 as a possible D gene (5 bases). V lost 1 base and J 4 bases, leaving 18 bases between the germline ends. The CDR3 loop spans 17 amino acids. In germline, CDR1 is MGHRA, CDR2 YSYEKL. The CDR3 nucleotides read TGCGCCAGCAGCCAAGCCGGGATATTTACCGAGTCAGATACGCAGTATTTT. Encoded protein: CASSQAGIFTESDTQYF.

The chain uses TRBV19 and TRBJ2-3, with D unclear. Germline CDR1 reads LNHDA; CDR2 reads SQIVND (reference sequence). V dropped 4 bases and J dropped 0 bases, with 8 bases sitting between them. CDR3 length equals 14 residues. CDR3 residues: CASSTQVSTDTQYF. The CDR3 region has the DNA TGTGCCAGTAGTACGCAGGTTAGCACAGATACGCAGTATTTT.

The chain links TRBV5-6 to TRBJ2-2, with D possibly matching TRBD1 (5 bases). V lost 0 bases, J lost 3 bases, and 9 bases lay in between. The germline V gene has CDR1 SGHDT and CDR2 YYEEEE. The CDR3 spans 15 residues. CDR3 sequence: CASSLGTTDTGELFF. Written as DNA, the CDR3 is TGTGCCAGCAGCTTGGGTACGACAGACACCGGGGAGCTGTTTTTT.